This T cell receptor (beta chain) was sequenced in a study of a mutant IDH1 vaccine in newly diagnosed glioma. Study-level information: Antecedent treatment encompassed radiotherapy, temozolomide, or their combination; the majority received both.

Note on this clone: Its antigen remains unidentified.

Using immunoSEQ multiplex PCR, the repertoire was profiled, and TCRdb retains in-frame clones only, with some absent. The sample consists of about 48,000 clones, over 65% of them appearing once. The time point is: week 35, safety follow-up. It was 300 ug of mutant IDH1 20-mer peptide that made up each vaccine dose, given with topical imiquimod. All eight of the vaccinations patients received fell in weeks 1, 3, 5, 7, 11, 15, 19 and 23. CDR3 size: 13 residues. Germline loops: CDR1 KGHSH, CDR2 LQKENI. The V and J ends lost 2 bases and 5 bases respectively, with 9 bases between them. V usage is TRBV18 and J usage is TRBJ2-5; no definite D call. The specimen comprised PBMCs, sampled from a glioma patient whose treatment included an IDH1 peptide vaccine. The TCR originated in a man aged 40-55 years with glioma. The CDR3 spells CASSPILDETQYF. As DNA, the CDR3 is TGTGCCAGCTCACCAATCTTGGACGAGACCCAGTACTTC.